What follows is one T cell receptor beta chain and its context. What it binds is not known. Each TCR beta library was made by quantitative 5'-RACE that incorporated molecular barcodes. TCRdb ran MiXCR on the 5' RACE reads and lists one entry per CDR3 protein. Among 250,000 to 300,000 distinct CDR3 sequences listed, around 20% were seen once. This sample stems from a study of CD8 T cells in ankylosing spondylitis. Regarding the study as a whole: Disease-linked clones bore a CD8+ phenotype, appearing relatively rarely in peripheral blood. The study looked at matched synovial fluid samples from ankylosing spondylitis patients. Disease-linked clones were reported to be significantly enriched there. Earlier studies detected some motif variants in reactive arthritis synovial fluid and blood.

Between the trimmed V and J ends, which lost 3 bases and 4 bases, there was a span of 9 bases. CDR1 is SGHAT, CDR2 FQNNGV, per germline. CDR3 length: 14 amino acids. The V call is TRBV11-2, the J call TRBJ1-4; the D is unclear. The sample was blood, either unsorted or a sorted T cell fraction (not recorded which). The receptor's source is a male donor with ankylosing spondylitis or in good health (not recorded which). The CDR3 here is CASSLGWGNEKLFF. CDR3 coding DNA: TGTGCCAGCAGCTTGGGGTGGGGTAATGAAAAACTGTTTTTT.